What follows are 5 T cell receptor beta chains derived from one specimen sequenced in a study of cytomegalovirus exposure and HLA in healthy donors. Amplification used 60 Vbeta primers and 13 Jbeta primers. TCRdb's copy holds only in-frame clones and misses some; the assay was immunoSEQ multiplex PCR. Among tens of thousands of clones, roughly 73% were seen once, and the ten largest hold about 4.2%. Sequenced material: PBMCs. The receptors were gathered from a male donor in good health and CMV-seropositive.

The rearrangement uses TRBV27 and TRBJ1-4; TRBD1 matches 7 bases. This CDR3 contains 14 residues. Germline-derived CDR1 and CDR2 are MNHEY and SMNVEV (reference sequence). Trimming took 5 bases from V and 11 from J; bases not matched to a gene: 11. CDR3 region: CASSRDSVARKLFF. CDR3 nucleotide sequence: TGTGCCAGCAGTCGGGACAGTGTAGCGAGGAAACTGTTTTTT.

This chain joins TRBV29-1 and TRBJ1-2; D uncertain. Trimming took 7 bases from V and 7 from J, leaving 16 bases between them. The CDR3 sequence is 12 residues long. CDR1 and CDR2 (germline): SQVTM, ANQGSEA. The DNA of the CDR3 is TGCAGCGCGGAGGCGGCGGGCTTTGGCTACACCTTC. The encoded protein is CSAEAAGFGYTF.

CDR3 loop: CASSILLNYGYTF. In DNA, the CDR3 is TGTGCCAGTAGTATCCTTCTTAACTATGGCTACACCTTC. The chain links TRBV19 to TRBJ1-2; D call uncertain. Trimming took 3 bases from V and 1 from J, leaving 6 bases between them. The CDR3 contains 13 residues. CDR1 is LNHDA and CDR2 is SQIVND in the germline V gene (reference sequence). Looking up the rest from reference TRBV19 and TRBJ1-2 gives the full variable domain: DGGITQSPKYLFRKEGQNVTLSCEQNLNHDAMYWYRQDPGQGLRLIYYSQIVNDFQKGDIAEGYSVSREKKESFPLTVTSAQKNPTAFYLCASSILLNYGYTFGSGTRLTVV.

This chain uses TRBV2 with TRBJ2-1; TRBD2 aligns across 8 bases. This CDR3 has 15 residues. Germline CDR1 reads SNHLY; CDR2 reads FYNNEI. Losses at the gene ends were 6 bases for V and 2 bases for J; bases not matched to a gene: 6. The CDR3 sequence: CASRPGLGTYNEQFF. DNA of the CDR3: TGTGCCAGCAGGCCGGGACTAGGAACCTACAATGAGCAGTTCTTC.

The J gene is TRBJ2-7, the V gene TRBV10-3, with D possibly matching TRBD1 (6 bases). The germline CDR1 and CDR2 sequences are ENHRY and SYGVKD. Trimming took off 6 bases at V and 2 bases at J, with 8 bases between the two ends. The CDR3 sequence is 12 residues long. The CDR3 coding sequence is TGTGCCATCAGCTCAGGGGCCTACGAGCAGTACTTC. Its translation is CAISSGAYEQYF.